This T cell receptor (beta chain) was obtained from a study of blood T cell repertoires in COVID-19 (dated by TCRdb to 2020 to 2022). About the investigation overall: The collaborator samples originated in the United States, Italy and Spain and spanned the acute and convalescent phases of COVID-19. The material from the prospective study consisted of cDNA or gDNA derived from T cells, B-cell-depleted T cells, or PBMCs. Deeply sampled blood TCRbeta repertoires from subjects exposed to, actively infected with, or recovered from COVID-19 were included in the dataset. A freely available public database, intended as a resource for researchers studying the immune response to SARS-CoV-2, is where the repertoires were released. Samples came from the ongoing ImmuneRACE study (first 160 participants) plus 1,254 subjects from 6 global collaborators. Sample metadata almost always included a de-identified subject ID, COVID-19 status, age in years and sex. HLA class I and class II types, where available, came from metadata supplied by the sample provider rather than from assay-based typing. Here is what the overall study found, with its caveats: How much clinical and demographic metadata was included differed by source and by participant, and the metadata was provided uncurated.

Note on this clone: The antigen this receptor binds is unknown. Per-nucleotide qualities are absent, and no much larger clonotype sits a single base away.

The immunoSEQ Assay, a bias-controlled multiplex PCR, was used to amplify TCRbeta CDR3 regions from genomic DNA. Concerning the study's data processing: Nucleated cell counts per sample were estimated from amplification of reference gene primers within the assay. To quantify the absolute abundance of each unique TCRbeta CDR3 rearrangement, sequence reads were collapsed and filtered. For each sample, productive Simpson clonality was calculated as the square root of Simpson's diversity index over productive rearrangements. As stored in TCRdb, this immuneACCESS dataset retains in-frame rearrangements with V and J assigned. A fraction of the clones does not appear; measured against another copy, unresolved V genes explain less than half of the discrepancy, and the remainder lacks a known reason. For V, J and clone size, that table is used; D and trimming come from the DNA. Here the sample has over 80,000 clones; roughly 88% occur a single time. The ten biggest clones cover about 2.7% of the sample.

From the cysteine up to the phenylalanine, the CDR3 has a length of 15 residues. Of all the DNA, just the CDR3 is kept, 45 bases in frame from base 1. The CDR1 and CDR2 encoded by the germline V gene are MNHEY and SVGAGI. Trimming takes 4 bases off V and 4 bases off J; junction bases not matched to a gene: 9. Whole blood was collected in K2EDTA tubes by collaborating institutions according to the institutions' own protocols. For TCRbeta analysis, collaborators shipped samples as frozen whole blood, isolated PBMCs, or DNA extracted from either of those sample types. The TCR originated in a woman aged 80 or older with acute or convalescent COVID-19. The specimen was peripheral blood. Rearrangement joined TRBV6-5 to TRBJ2-7, with 8 middle bases fitting TRBD2. The nucleotide sequence reads as follows: TGTGCCAGCAGTTCCCAGAGCGGGGGAGAGTACGAGCAGTACTTC. The encoded protein is CASSSQSGGEYEQYF.